This is a list of T cell receptor beta chains from one sample in a study of somatic mutations in cytotoxic T cells in rheumatoid arthritis. Using immunoSEQ multiplex PCR, the repertoire was profiled, and TCRdb retains in-frame clones only, with some absent. The sample includes under 15,000 clones, roughly 74% of them seen just once. The sample comprised CD8+ T cells sorted from blood. The receptors were sampled from an adult with rheumatoid arthritis. Each CDR3 is given with its conserved first and last residue. Fields, in order: clone size, D gene, V gene, J gene, CDR3 protein, CDR3 DNA. A D gene is named only where the DNA matches it firmly. Clone size is stated in some rows and not others, as once, few, many or a class when expanded.

medium-sized	TRBD1	TRBV5-1	TRBJ2-7	CASTRPGTVYEQYF	TGCGCCAGCACCCGTCCCGGGACAGTCTACGAGCAGTACTTC
NA	TRBD2	TRBV5-6	TRBJ2-7	CASSPEASGRAKQYF	TGTGCCAGCAGCCCTGAGGCTAGCGGGAGGGCAAAGCAGTACTTC
NA	NA	TRBV4-1	TRBJ2-4	CASSQEGGNIQYF	TGCGCCAGCAGCCAAGAGGGCGGAAACATTCAGTACTTC
NA	TRBD1	TRBV4-1	TRBJ1-5	CASSQGQGTNQPQHF	TGCGCCAGCAGCCAAGGACAGGGGACGAATCAGCCCCAGCATTTT
few	TRBD2	TRBV6-1	TRBJ2-7	CASSVGSGSSYEQYF	TGTGCCAGCAGTGTGGGTAGCGGGAGCTCCTACGAGCAGTACTTC
NA	TRBD2	TRBV27	TRBJ2-7	CASSTRLAGGPYEQYF	TGTGCCAGCAGTACAAGACTAGCGGGAGGGCCCTACGAGCAGTACTTC
NA	TRBD1	TRBV25-1	TRBJ1-1	CASSATWDSSNTEAFF	TGTGCCAGCAGTGCGACCTGGGACAGTTCGAACACTGAAGCTTTCTTT
NA	TRBD1	TRBV7-9	TRBJ1-2	CASSRPGQLYGYTF	TGTGCCAGCAGCCGACCGGGACAGCTGTATGGCTACACCTTC
NA	NA	TRBV10-3	TRBJ2-5	CAISGDIFETQYF	TGTGCCATCAGCGGGGACATTTTCGAGACCCAGTACTTC
NA	TRBD1	TRBV12-5	TRBJ1-4	CASGPGTGNEKLFF	TGTGCTAGTGGCCCCGGGACAGGGAACGAAAAACTGTTTTTT
few	NA	TRBV30	TRBJ2-3	CAWTIGVAKQDTQYF	TGTGCCTGGACTATAGGTGTGGCAAAGCAAGATACGCAGTATTTT
NA	NA	TRBV4-1	TRBJ2-5	CASSQERAAYQETQYF	TGCGCCAGCAGCCAAGAGAGGGCAGCGTACCAAGAGACCCAGTACTTC
NA	NA	TRBV7-9	TRBJ2-7	CASSPPAARAYEQYF	TGTGCCAGCAGCCCCCCGGCCGCACGGGCCTACGAGCAGTACTTC
NA	TRBD1	TRBV11-2	TRBJ2-7	CASNPHGTAYYEQYF	TGTGCCAGCAACCCCCACGGGACAGCTTACTACGAGCAGTACTTC
NA	TRBD2	TRBV28	TRBJ2-7	CASSWGAGGRAEQYF	TGTGCCAGCAGTTGGGGGGCGGGGGGACGAGCTGAGCAGTACTTC
NA	TRBD1	TRBV27	TRBJ2-7	CASSPHYPGQGSYEQYF	TGTGCCAGCAGTCCACACTATCCGGGACAGGGGTCCTACGAGCAGTACTTC
NA	TRBD1	TRBV7-6	TRBJ2-7	CASSSLRQGAYEQYF	TGTGCCAGCAGCTCTCTAAGACAGGGGGCCTACGAGCAGTACTTC
NA	TRBD2	TRBV7-2	TRBJ2-1	CASSYSPGLADYNEQFF	TGTGCCAGCAGCTACTCACCGGGACTAGCAGACTACAATGAGCAGTTCTTC
NA	NA	TRBV28	TRBJ2-7	CASRADVYEQYF	TGTGCCAGCAGAGCGGATGTTTACGAGCAGTACTTC
NA	TRBD2	TRBV27	TRBJ2-3	CASSLLAGGRVGTQYF	TGTGCCAGCAGTTTATTGGCGGGAGGTCGGGTAGGCACGCAGTATTTT
NA	TRBD1	TRBV5-1	TRBJ2-2	CASSPSTPGGVPGELFF	TGCGCCAGCAGCCCTTCTACCCCAGGGGGCGTTCCCGGGGAGCTGTTTTTT
NA	NA	TRBV6-1	TRBJ1-5	CASSEPPRAQPQHF	TGTGCCAGCAGTGAACCCCCACGGGCTCAGCCCCAGCATTTT
NA	TRBD2	TRBV27	TRBJ2-7	CASSLSGSGSSYEQYF	TGTGCCAGCAGTTTATCCGGTAGCGGGAGCTCCTACGAGCAGTACTTC
few	NA	TRBV7-9	TRBJ1-2	CASSFAASYGYTF	TGTGCCAGCAGCTTTGCAGCCAGCTATGGCTACACCTTC
NA	TRBD1	TRBV6-1	TRBJ2-7	CASSAYPGQSYEQYF	TGTGCCAGCAGTGCATATCCGGGACAGTCCTACGAGCAGTACTTC
NA	NA	TRBV28	TRBJ1-1	CASSRDNTEAFF	TGTGCCAGCAGTAGGGACAACACTGAAGCTTTCTTT
few	NA	TRBV7-9	TRBJ2-5	CASSFSWDGPQETQYF	TGTGCCAGCAGCTTTTCTTGGGACGGCCCGCAAGAGACCCAGTACTTC